The sequence of this T cell receptor beta chain was determined in a study of molecular identifiers for immune sequencing clone quantification. This clonotype has a handful of counts. Every naive CD8 library was made from between about 20,000 and 1,100,000 sorted cells with 10%, 30% or 50% RNA. TCRdb passed the PCR reads through MiXCR, listing each CDR3 protein once. The repertoire holds over 600,000 distinct CDR3 sequences, with nearly 20% as singletons. The TCR comes from a human donor in good health. Some libraries in this study had Jurkat cell RNA spiked in. Sequencing was done on a sample of naive CD8+ T cells from blood, with Jurkat cell RNA spiked in. The subset: FACS-sorted CD8+CD4-CCR7+CD45RA+ naive T cells.

The CDR3, as DNA: TGTGCCAGCAGCCCGCCAACCTCTGGAAACACCATATATTTT. It encodes CASSPPTSGNTIYF. The V call is TRBV3-1, the J call TRBJ1-3; unclear D gene. This CDR3 has 14 residues. Trimming cost V 4 bases and J 0 bases, with 7 bases left between them. Germline-derived CDR1 and CDR2 are LGHDT and YNNKEL (reference sequence).